This entry concerns a single TCR beta chain. TCRdb's table, derived via immunoSEQ multiplex PCR, lists solely in-frame clones and lacks some. The sample yields hundreds of thousands of clones, approximately 90% seen once. The data derive from a study of blood T cell repertoires in COVID-19. The CDR3 runs to 12 residues. Trimming took off 1 base at V and 4 bases at J, with 5 bases between the two ends. This sequence was found in a woman in her forties who had recovered from COVID-19. The sample was peripheral blood. The genes are TRBV12-3 or TRBV12-4 and TRBJ2-7; D gene uncertain. CDR3 region: CASSLGQYEQYF. The CDR3 DNA reads as TGTGCCAGCAGTTTAGGGCAATACGAGCAGTACTTC.